Following are 24 T cell receptor beta chains from one sample sequenced in a study of T cells after yellow fever vaccination. A single record per CDR3 protein comes from TCRdb applying MiXCR to the 5' RACE reads. This sample has 400,000 to 650,000 distinct CDR3 sequences, with 20% to 25% found just once. This sample comprised PBMCs, obtained 21 days after the first yellow fever vaccination. These receptors all stem from a man aged 18 to 30 who received the YFV17D yellow fever vaccine.

This clonotype turned up a few times. The genes are TRBV29-1 and TRBJ2-5; 8 positions agree with TRBD1. Germline values: CDR1 SQVTM, CDR2 ANQGSEA. The CDR3 contains 13 residues. J gave up 4 bases and V 4 bases, and 5 bases lay outside the gene matches. This chain's CDR3 is CSVAPGGAETQYF. CDR3 DNA sequence: TGCAGCGTTGCCCCAGGGGGCGCAGAGACCCAGTACTTC.

In this sample, this clonotype turned up many times. The genes are TRBV12-3 or TRBV12-4 and TRBJ2-7; TRBD2 might be the D (5 bases). The CDR3 loop spans 12 amino acids. Trimming removed 5 bases at V and 7 bases at J, with 12 bases between. CDR3 in DNA: TGTGCCAGCAGTCCCCCTCGGAGGGAGCAGTACTTC. Translating it yields CASSPPRREQYF.

This clonotype was picked up many times. This chain uses TRBV4-1 with TRBJ1-5, with D uncertain. From germline, CDR1 is MGHRA and CDR2 YSYEKL. V lost 6 bases and J lost 7, with 22 bases in between. This CDR3 spans 16 amino acids. This CDR3 reads CASSKMIDSAGQPQHF. The CDR3 DNA reads as TGCGCCAGCAGTAAAATGATAGATTCGGCGGGGCAGCCCCAGCATTTT.

V gene TRBV11-2 combines with J gene TRBJ2-7; D remains ambiguous. The CDR3 runs 16 residues. Germline V CDR1 and CDR2: SGHAT, FQNNGV. The V end lost 1 base, the J end lost 0 bases, and 13 bases lay between the germline ends. The CDR3 is CASSLGGRMSSYEQYF. The CDR3 nucleotides are TGTGCCAGCAGCTTAGGTGGACGGATGAGCTCCTACGAGCAGTACTTC.

J is TRBJ1-1 and V is TRBV7-8; TRBD1 matches at 7 bases. Germline trimming cut 6 bases from V and 5 bases from J; bases unmatched to any gene: 12. The CDR3 is made up of 15 amino acids. Germline V gene sequence: CDR1 SGHVS, CDR2 FQNEAQ. CDR3 coding DNA: TGTGCCAGCAGGAGTGTGGGACAGACTCAGACTGAAGCTTTCTTT. It is translated as CASRSVGQTQTEAFF. The variable domain in full, with the rest retrieved from reference TRBV7-8 and TRBJ1-1, is GAGVSQSPRYKVAKRGQDVALRCDPISGHVSLFWYQQALGQGPEFLTYFQNEAQLDKSGLPSDRFFAERPEGSVSTLKIQRTQQEDSAVYLCASRSVGQTQTEAFFGQGTRLTVV.

V usage is TRBV11-2 and J usage is TRBJ2-5; perhaps D is TRBD1 or TRBD2 (7 bases each). CDR1 is SGHAT, CDR2 FQNNGV, per germline. The CDR3 runs to 16 residues. Deletions cut 5 bases from V and 6 bases from J, with 22 bases between. The CDR3 DNA follows: TGTGCCAGCAGCCCAACGGGAGGACAGGCTGGCAAGACCCAGTACTTC. Amino acids: CASSPTGGQAGKTQYF.

The chain employs TRBV5-1 and TRBJ1-1, with D maybe TRBD1 (6 bases). The V and J ends lost 4 bases and 1 base respectively, with 14 bases between them. The CDR3 length is 15 residues. Germline lookup yields CDR1 SGHRS and CDR2 YFSETQ. As DNA, the CDR3 is TGCGCCAGCAGCCCCCGTGAAGGGGGGAACACTGAAGCTTTCTTT. Protein: CASSPREGGNTEAFF. Combining the CDR3 with reference TRBV5-1 and TRBJ1-1 gives the whole variable domain KAGVTQTPRYLIKTRGQQVTLSCSPISGHRSVSWYQQTPGQGLQFLFEYFSETQRNKGNFPGRFSGRQFSNSRSEMNVSTLELGDSALYLCASSPREGGNTEAFFGQGTRLTVV.

There are a few counts of this clonotype. Here the CDR3 reads CASSQVPGGEQYV. CDR3 sequence (DNA): TGTGCCAGCAGCCAAGTCCCAGGTGGCGAGCAGTACGTC. V usage is TRBV3-1 and J usage is TRBJ2-7; D is undetermined. Germline V gene data show CDR1 as LGHDT and CDR2 as YNNKEL (reference sequence). The CDR3 totals 13 residues. Trimming cost V 1 base and J 6 bases, with 10 bases left between them.

This chain connects TRBV29-1 to TRBJ1-1; D is ambiguous. Per germline, CDR1 SQVTM and CDR2 ANQGSEA. The CDR3 has 12 residues. V lost 6 bases and J lost 5, with 13 bases in between. Here the CDR3 DNA reads TGCAGCGTGGCAACGGTGGGGACTGAAGCTTTCTTT. It is translated as CSVATVGTEAFF.

The rearrangement uses TRBV12-3 or TRBV12-4 and TRBJ2-7, with D hard to call. This CDR3 contains 14 residues. V dropped 2 bases and J dropped 3 bases, with 11 bases sitting between them. CDR3 nucleotide sequence: TGTGCCAGCAGTTTACGAGGTTTCCTCTACGAGCAGTACGTC. It yields the protein CASSLRGFLYEQYV.

This clonotype was recorded many times. This sequence joins TRBV5-1 and TRBJ2-7; D remains ambiguous. The germline V gene has CDR1 SGHRS and CDR2 YFSETQ. The CDR3 covers 15 residues. Trimming removed 0 bases from V and 2 bases from J, with 12 bases in between. CDR3 nucleotide sequence: TGCGCCAGCAGCTTGGCCGCGACGAATGCCTACGAGCAGTACTTC. It is translated as CASSLAATNAYEQYF.

This clonotype is a singleton in its sample. This chain connects TRBV6-2 or TRBV6-3 to TRBJ1-3, with D tentatively TRBD1 (5 bases). CDR1 MNHEY and CDR2 SVGEGT come from the germline V gene. V was cut by 5 bases and J by 1 base, with 15 bases left in between. This CDR3 comprises 16 residues. Written as DNA, the CDR3 is TGTGCCAGCAGTGACCAGGGATGGAATTCTGGAAACACCATATATTTT. It yields the protein CASSDQGWNSGNTIYF.

This clonotype was recorded a few times. One end of the junction varies from germline; a read error may be responsible. This sequence joins TRBV5-1 and TRBJ2-7; D possibly corresponds to TRBD2 (6 bases). This CDR3 is 14 amino acids long. Germline V gives CDR1 SGHRS, CDR2 YFSETQ. DNA of the CDR3: TGCGCCAGCAGCTTGGCGGGACTGCAGTACGGGCAGTACTTC. It specifies CASSLAGLQYGQYF.

This clonotype has a handful of counts. Compared with germline, one end of the junction differs, possibly owing to a read error. V gene TRBV27 combines with J gene TRBJ2-7, with D tentatively TRBD1 (5 bases). Germline assignment: CDR1 MNHEY and CDR2 SMNVEV (reference sequence). There are 12 residues in the CDR3. CDR3 sequence reads: CASSISGNEQYF. Written as DNA, the CDR3 is TGTGCCAGCAGTATATCAGGGAACGAGCAGTACTTC.

This clonotype has only a few counts. The genes are TRBV12-3 or TRBV12-4 and TRBJ2-1, with TRBD1 as a possible D gene (5 bases). V lost 3 bases, J lost 2 bases, and 11 bases lay in between. The CDR3 runs 15 residues. The CDR3 nucleotides read TGTGCCAGCAGTTTGCCCAGGGATGCCTACAATGAGCAGTTCTTC. The encoded protein is CASSLPRDAYNEQFF.

V gene TRBV7-9 combines with J gene TRBJ2-2; D is ambiguous. The CDR3 is made up of 13 amino acids. Trimming left V 5 bases short and J 6 bases short, with 10 bases between. Germline V lookup: CDR1 SEHNR, CDR2 FQNEAQ (reference sequence). In DNA, the CDR3 is TGTGCCAGCAGCCTCGAGGCGGCCGGGGAGCTGTTTTTT. Amino acid sequence: CASSLEAAGELFF. Complete variable domain (other parts from reference TRBV7-9 and TRBJ2-2): DTGVSQNPRHKITKRGQNVTFRCDPISEHNRLYWYRQTLGQGPEFLTYFQNEAQLEKSRLLSDRFSAERPKGSFSTLEIQRTEQGDSAMYLCASSLEAAGELFFGEGSRLTVL.

The genes are TRBV7-9 and TRBJ2-7; the D is unclear. CDR3 length equals 14 residues. CDR1 SEHNR and CDR2 FQNEAQ come from the germline V gene (reference sequence). V was trimmed by 1 base and J by 5 bases, leaving 12 bases between them. The CDR3 sequence: CASSLVLGMNEQYF. The CDR3 DNA reads TGTGCCAGCAGCTTAGTACTGGGAATGAACGAGCAGTACTTC.

This clonotype has a handful of counts. CDR3 coding DNA: TGTGCCAGCAGTCCTAATCCCGGGACCTCACCTATCGGGACCCAGTACTTC. This codes for CASSPNPGTSPIGTQYF. The rearrangement joins TRBV6-2 or TRBV6-3 to TRBJ2-5; D possibly matches TRBD1 or TRBD2 (5 bases each). Germline CDR1 and CDR2: MNHEY and SVGEGT. This CDR3 is 17 amino acids long. V was pared by 5 bases and J by 7 bases, with 26 bases between.

This clonotype was seen repeatedly, ten times or more. The J gene is TRBJ2-3, the V gene TRBV30; 8 bases fit TRBD2. The CDR3 covers 15 residues. V lost 5 bases to trimming and J lost 6 bases; unmatched junction nucleotides: 13. The germline CDR1 and CDR2 sequences are GTSNPN and SVGIG (reference sequence). This CDR3 reads CAWVHGGGPLDTQYF. The CDR3 DNA follows: TGTGCCTGGGTACACGGGGGGGGGCCTCTGGATACGCAGTATTTT. Complete variable domain (other parts from reference TRBV30 and TRBJ2-3): SQTIHQWPATLVQPVGSPLSLECTVEGTSNPNLYWYRQAAGRGLQLLFYSVGIGQISSEVPQNLSASRPQDRQFILSSKKLLLSDSGFYLCAWVHGGGPLDTQYFGPGTRLTVL.

V usage is TRBV4-1 and J usage is TRBJ2-4; D call uncertain. V lost 1 base and J 0 bases, leaving 7 bases between the germline ends. Germline V CDR1 and CDR2: MGHRA, YSYEKL. The CDR3 runs 15 residues. In nucleotides, the CDR3 is TGCGCCAGCAGCCAAGTTTTGGTAGCCAAAAACATTCAGTACTTC. Translation: CASSQVLVAKNIQYF.

This clonotype has just a few counts. The rearrangement joins TRBV20-1 to TRBJ1-5; D unresolved. Deletions cut 6 bases from V and 7 bases from J, with 16 bases between. This CDR3 spans 13 amino acids. CDR1 and CDR2 from the germline V gene are DFQATT and SNEGSKA (reference sequence). The CDR3 DNA is TGCAGTGCGAGCGATGGCGGATCCCAGCCCCAGCATTTT. This sequence encodes CSASDGGSQPQHF.

The V call is TRBV28, the J call TRBJ1-2; maybe TRBD1 (6 bases). V lost 10 bases and J 6 bases, leaving 21 bases between the germline ends. This CDR3 is built from 14 residues. Germline assignment: CDR1 MDHEN and CDR2 SYDVKM. CDR3 residues: CATADQGLNDGYTF. CDR3 nucleotide sequence: TGTGCCACCGCTGATCAGGGGTTGAACGATGGCTACACCTTC.

This clonotype has more than one count but fewer than ten. The chain employs TRBV28 and TRBJ1-2; D gene ambiguous. Germline loops: CDR1 MDHEN, CDR2 SYDVKM. The CDR3 totals 12 residues. Trimming shortened V by 1 base and J by 5 bases, and 5 bases separated the two germline ends. The CDR3 loop reads CASSLSEYGYTF. As DNA, the CDR3 is TGTGCCAGCAGTTTATCGGAGTATGGCTACACCTTC.

The J gene is TRBJ2-3, the V gene TRBV12-3 or TRBV12-4; D unclear. Deletions cut 10 bases from V and 6 bases from J, with 11 bases between. This CDR3 has 11 amino acids. The CDR3 loop is CATRHADTQYF. The CDR3 DNA sequence: TGTGCCACCCGCCACGCGGATACGCAGTATTTT.